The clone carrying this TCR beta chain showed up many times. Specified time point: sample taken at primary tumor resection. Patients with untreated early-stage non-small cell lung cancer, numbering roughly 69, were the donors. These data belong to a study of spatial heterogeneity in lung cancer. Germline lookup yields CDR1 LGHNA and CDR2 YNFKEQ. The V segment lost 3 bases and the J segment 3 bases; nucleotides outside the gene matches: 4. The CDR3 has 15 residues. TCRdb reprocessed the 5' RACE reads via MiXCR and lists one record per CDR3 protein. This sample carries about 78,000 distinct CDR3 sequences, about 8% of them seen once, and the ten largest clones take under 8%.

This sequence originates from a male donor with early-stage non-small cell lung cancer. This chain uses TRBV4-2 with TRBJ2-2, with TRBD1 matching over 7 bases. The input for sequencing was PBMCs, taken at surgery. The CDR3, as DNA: TGTGCCAGCAGCCACCGGGACAGAGACACCGGGGAGCTGTTTTTT. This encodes CASSHRDRDTGELFF.